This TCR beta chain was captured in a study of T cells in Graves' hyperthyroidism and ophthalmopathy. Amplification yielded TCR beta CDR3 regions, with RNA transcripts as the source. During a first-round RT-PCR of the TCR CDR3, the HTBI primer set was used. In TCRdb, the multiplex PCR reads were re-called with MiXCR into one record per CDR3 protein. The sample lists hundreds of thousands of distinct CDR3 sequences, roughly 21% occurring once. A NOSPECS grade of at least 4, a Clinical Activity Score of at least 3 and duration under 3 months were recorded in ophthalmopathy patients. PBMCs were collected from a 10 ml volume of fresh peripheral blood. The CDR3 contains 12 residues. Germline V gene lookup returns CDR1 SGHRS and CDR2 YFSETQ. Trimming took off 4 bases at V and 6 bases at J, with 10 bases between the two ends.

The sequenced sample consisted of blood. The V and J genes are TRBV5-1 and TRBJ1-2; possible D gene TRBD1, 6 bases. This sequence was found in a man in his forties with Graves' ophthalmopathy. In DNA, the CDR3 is TGCGCCAGCAGCGAACAGGGCGATGGCTACACCTTC. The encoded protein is CASSEQGDGYTF. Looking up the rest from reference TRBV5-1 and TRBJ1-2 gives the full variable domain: KAGVTQTPRYLIKTRGQQVTLSCSPISGHRSVSWYQQTPGQGLQFLFEYFSETQRNKGNFPGRFSGRQFSNSRSEMNVSTLELGDSALYLCASSEQGDGYTFGSGTRLTVV.